The clone carrying this T cell receptor beta chain has only a few counts. The CDR3 is 13 residues long. In germline, CDR1 is LNHDA, CDR2 SQIVND (reference sequence). V shed 5 bases and J 7 bases; nucleotides not matched to a gene: 7. Data came from immunoSEQ multiplex PCR; TCRdb stores just in-frame clones and leaves some out. In the table there are 150,000 or so clones, over 75% of which are singletons. The entry originates in a study of blood T cell repertoires in COVID-19. Input material: peripheral blood. This TCR was recovered from a human donor in a cohort sampled during active COVID-19. The gene calls are TRBV19 and TRBJ1-2; 7 bases agree with TRBD1. The CDR3 DNA reads TGTGCCAGTAGTGTGGACAGGAATCTTGGCTACACCTTC. Translating gives CASSVDRNLGYTF.